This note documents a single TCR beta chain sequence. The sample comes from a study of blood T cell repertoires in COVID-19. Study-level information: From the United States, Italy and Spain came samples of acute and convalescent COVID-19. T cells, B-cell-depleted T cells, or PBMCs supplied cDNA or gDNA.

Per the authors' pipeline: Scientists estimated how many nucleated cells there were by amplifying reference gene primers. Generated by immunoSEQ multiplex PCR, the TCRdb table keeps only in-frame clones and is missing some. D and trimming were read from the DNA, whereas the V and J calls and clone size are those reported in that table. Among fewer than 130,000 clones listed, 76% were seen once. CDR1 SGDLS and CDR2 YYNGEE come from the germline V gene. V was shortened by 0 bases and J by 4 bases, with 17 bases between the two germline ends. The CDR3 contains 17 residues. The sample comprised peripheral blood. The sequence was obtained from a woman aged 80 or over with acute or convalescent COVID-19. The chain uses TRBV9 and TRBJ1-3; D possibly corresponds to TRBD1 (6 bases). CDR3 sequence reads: CASSVGGPGASGNTIYF. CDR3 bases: TGTGCCAGCAGCGTAGGTGGTCCAGGGGCGTCCGGAAACACCATATATTTT.